The 22 T cell receptor beta chains reported below all come from one sample, sequenced in a study of blood T cells in healthy people across ages. Next came a second PCR, run for about 7 to 12 cycles, which used a sample-barcoded 5' primer along with a J-beta primer mix. TCRdb fed the 5' RACE reads into MiXCR, producing one record per CDR3 protein. The profile shows some 1.7 million distinct CDR3 sequences, about 30% of them singletons. The sequenced sample was blood. The origin of the receptors is a woman between 25 and 40 years old in good health.

In its sample, this clonotype was seen many times. The gene calls are TRBV20-1 and TRBJ2-7; 7 bases map to TRBD1. The CDR3 sequence is 14 residues long. V dropped 4 bases and J dropped 4; count of bases not matched to a gene: 10. Germline V gene data show CDR1 as DFQATT and CDR2 as SNEGSKA (reference sequence). This CDR3 reads CSAIWTGSAYEQYF. The CDR3, as DNA: TGCAGTGCTATCTGGACAGGCTCGGCATACGAGCAGTACTTC.

The V call is TRBV5-1, the J call TRBJ2-2; the D gene could be TRBD1 or TRBD2 (6 bases each). There are 16 residues in the CDR3. Between the trimmed V and J ends, which lost 0 bases and 5 bases, there was a span of 14 bases. Germline CDR1 and CDR2: SGHRS and YFSETQ. Here the CDR3 reads CASSLGSGGTTGELFF. DNA of the CDR3: TGCGCCAGCAGCTTGGGATCTGGGGGGACAACCGGGGAGCTGTTTTTT.

A few counts support this clonotype. The CDR3 loop reads CATSKDSGVQETQYF. Here the CDR3 DNA reads TGTGCCACCAGCAAGGATAGCGGGGTACAAGAGACCCAGTACTTC. This chain uses TRBV15 with TRBJ2-5, with TRBD2 matching over 8 bases. The CDR3 has 15 amino acids. Germline V gives CDR1 LNHNV, CDR2 YYDKDF (reference sequence). With V trimmed by 4 bases and J by 2 bases, 6 bases remained unmatched.

This clonotype was observed many times. V and J are TRBV20-1 and TRBJ1-2; no clear D. This CDR3 contains 12 residues. The V and J ends lost 3 bases and 2 bases respectively, with 7 bases between them. Germline V gene sequence: CDR1 DFQATT, CDR2 SNEGSKA (reference sequence). This chain's CDR3 is CSARSRNYGYTF. As DNA, the CDR3 is TGCAGTGCTAGGTCCAGGAACTATGGCTACACCTTC.

The chain couples TRBV28 to TRBJ2-7; TRBD2 agrees at 7 bases. Germline values: CDR1 MDHEN, CDR2 SYDVKM. V dropped 4 bases and J dropped 5; count of bases not matched to a gene: 8. The length of the CDR3 is 14 residues. The CDR3 DNA sequence: TGTGCCAGCAGTTCAGGACTAGATGCCCACGAGCAGTACTTC. Its protein is CASSSGLDAHEQYF. Variable domain in full (rest from reference TRBV28 and TRBJ2-7): DVKVTQSSRYLVKRTGEKVFLECVQDMDHENMFWYRQDPGLGLRLIYFSYDVKMKEKGDIPEGYSVSREKKERFSLILESASTNQTSMYLCASSSGLDAHEQYFGPGTRLTVT.

Details on this clonotype: This may be a read error, as it is one base from a much larger clone. V usage is TRBV29-1 and J usage is TRBJ2-4; 9 nucleotides agree with TRBD2. V shed 3 bases, J shed 13 bases, and the junction held 13 bases outside the gene matches. Germline V gives CDR1 SQVTM, CDR2 ANQGSEA. The CDR3 is 14 amino acids. The CDR3 loop is CSVDSSGTRNEQYF. The CDR3 region has the DNA TGCAGCGTTGACTCTAGCGGGACGAGGAATGAGCAGTACTTC.

The rearrangement joins TRBV2 to TRBJ2-6; D not certain. The CDR3 totals 14 residues. The V gene lost 9 bases and the J gene lost 9 bases, with 18 bases spanning the gap. CDR1 is SNHLY, CDR2 FYNNEI, per germline. DNA for the CDR3: TGTGCCAGACCGCGCACAACGAACCACAACGTCCTGACTTTC. Translating gives CARPRTTNHNVLTF.

The rearrangement uses TRBV11-2 and TRBJ2-5, with D possibly being TRBD1 (6 bases). Trimming removed 5 bases at V and 11 bases at J, with 15 bases between. The germline V gene has CDR1 SGHAT and CDR2 FQNNGV. The CDR3 is 12 residues long. As DNA, the CDR3 is TGTGCCAGCAGCCATGGAACAGGGTCGCAGTACTTC. Protein: CASSHGTGSQYF.

The sample holds many counts of this clonotype. Here the CDR3 reads CASSPIRGYEQYF. CDR3 nucleotides: TGTGCCAGCAGTCCCATCCGCGGCTACGAGCAGTACTTC. The chain uses TRBV12-3 or TRBV12-4 and TRBJ2-7; D is unclear. The CDR3 is made up of 13 amino acids. V was cut by 5 bases and J by 3 bases, with 11 bases left in between.

The chain carries TRBV12-3 or TRBV12-4 and TRBJ2-7; 13 nucleotides agree with TRBD2. Trimming at V came to 6 bases and at J to 6 bases, leaving 8 bases not matched to a gene. This CDR3 is built from 15 residues. This CDR3 reads CASRPLAGGQFEQYF. Here the CDR3 DNA reads TGTGCCAGCAGACCACTAGCGGGGGGGCAATTCGAGCAGTACTTC.

The V and J genes are TRBV12-3 or TRBV12-4 and TRBJ1-5, with a weak D call TRBD1 (5 bases). Trimming took 6 bases from V and 5 from J, leaving 11 bases between them. The CDR3 runs to 13 residues. Here the CDR3 reads CASRRRGDQPQHF. In nucleotides, the CDR3 is TGTGCCAGCAGGAGAAGGGGCGATCAGCCCCAGCATTTT.

There are many counts of this clonotype. The chain's CDR3 is CASSLDGVSYEQYF. The CDR3 DNA reads TGCGCCAGCAGCCTGGATGGGGTTTCCTACGAGCAGTACTTC. This chain uses TRBV5-1 with TRBJ2-7; D uncertain. The CDR3 is 14 residues long. V was shortened by 4 bases and J by 1 base, with 12 bases between the two germline ends. The V gene's germline CDR1 is SGHRS and CDR2 YFSETQ.

This clonotype was recorded at least ten times. The rearrangement joins TRBV10-1 to TRBJ2-1; no clear D. Between the trimmed V and J ends, which lost 5 bases and 6 bases, there was a span of 11 bases. The CDR3 contains 13 residues. Germline CDR1 and CDR2: WNHNN and SYGVQD (reference sequence). This CDR3 reads CASSSPVGNEQFF. The CDR3 coding sequence is TGCGCCAGCAGTTCGCCGGTTGGCAATGAGCAGTTCTTC.

Worth noting for this clonotype: The junction does not match germline at one end; this may be a read error. The chain joins TRBV25-1 to TRBJ2-1; possibly TRBD2 for D (6 bases). The CDR3 loop spans 16 amino acids. Germline V lookup: CDR1 MGHDK, CDR2 SYGVNS. DNA of the CDR3: TGTGCCAGCAGTGAATGGATCGGGAGCAGCTACAATGAGCAGTGCTTC. Amino acids: CASSEWIGSSYNEQCF.

This clonotype was observed a few times. DNA for the CDR3: TGTGCCATCAGACCCGGGACAGGTGAAGGCGGCTACACCTTC. Its protein is CAIRPGTGEGGYTF. The rearrangement uses TRBV10-3 and TRBJ1-2; 8 bases map to TRBD1. The length of the CDR3 is 14 residues. Germline V CDR1 and CDR2: ENHRY, SYGVKD. Unmatched junction bases numbered 11, after V lost 6 bases and J lost 8 bases.

As regards this clonotype: This may arise from a read error, as a much more abundant clone is one base away. This chain joins TRBV4-2 and TRBJ2-5; the D gene could be TRBD1 or TRBD2 (6 bases each). Trimming took off 1 base at V and 4 bases at J, with 22 bases between the two ends. The CDR3 is made up of 18 amino acids. Germline CDR1 and CDR2: LGHNA and YNFKEQ. The chain's CDR3 is CASSQGSWSLPGAETQYF. DNA for the CDR3: TGTGCCAGCAGCCAAGGGTCTTGGTCTCTTCCGGGGGCAGAGACCCAGTACTTC.

J is TRBJ2-2 and V is TRBV7-3; 9 positions agree with TRBD2. V was pared by 5 bases and J by 4 bases, with 2 bases of the junction left unmatched. Germline loops: CDR1 SGHTA, CDR2 FQGTGA. The CDR3 is 14 amino acids. The CDR3 sequence is CASSPSGTTGELFF. The CDR3 bases are TGTGCCAGCAGCCCTAGCGGGACCACCGGGGAGCTGTTTTTT.

The chain carries TRBV24-1 and TRBJ2-1; D is unclear. The V end was cut by 5 bases, the J end by 10 bases, with 11 bases between. CDR1 KGHDR and CDR2 SFDVKD come from the germline V gene. The CDR3 sequence is 12 residues long. In DNA form, the CDR3 reads TGTGCCACCAGTGCGGAGCTAGGGGAGCAGTTCTTC. As protein: CATSAELGEQFF.

This clonotype was seen a few times. The chain couples TRBV9 to TRBJ2-7, with TRBD1 matching over 8 bases. Germline assignment: CDR1 SGDLS and CDR2 YYNGEE. The CDR3 loop spans 12 amino acids. Losses at the gene ends were 4 bases for V and 5 bases for J; bases not matched to a gene: 2. The CDR3: CASSMTGDEQYF. Here the CDR3 DNA reads TGTGCCAGCAGCATGACAGGGGACGAGCAGTACTTC.

Ten or more counts support this clonotype. V gene TRBV6-5 combines with J gene TRBJ1-2, with D perhaps matching TRBD1 (6 bases). Germline V gene lookup returns CDR1 MNHEY and CDR2 SVGAGI. The germline V and J ends were trimmed by 6 bases and 8 bases, with 19 bases remaining between them. CDR3 length: 14 amino acids. The CDR3 sequence is CASSRGQLGGGYTF. Written as DNA, the CDR3 is TGTGCCAGCAGCCGTGGACAGCTGGGAGGGGGCTACACCTTC.

This clonotype was seen only a few times. V gene TRBV4-1 combines with J gene TRBJ2-5; TRBD1 might be the D (6 bases). Germline V gene data show CDR1 as MGHRA and CDR2 as YSYEKL. Trimming removed 1 base at V and 4 bases at J, with 10 bases between. This CDR3 contains 14 residues. CDR3 amino acids: CASSQGRGIETQYF. In DNA form, the CDR3 reads TGCGCCAGCAGCCAAGGCAGGGGCATAGAGACCCAGTACTTC.

The sample holds a few counts of this clonotype. The chain recombines TRBV5-5 with TRBJ2-7; D is unclear. The germline gives CDR1 SGHKS, CDR2 YYEKEE (reference sequence). V lost 6 bases, J lost 3 bases, and 10 bases lay in between. CDR3 length: 12 residues. Written as DNA, the CDR3 is TGTGCCAGCACCTTAGGGTTCTACGAGCAGTACTTC. Translation: CASTLGFYEQYF.